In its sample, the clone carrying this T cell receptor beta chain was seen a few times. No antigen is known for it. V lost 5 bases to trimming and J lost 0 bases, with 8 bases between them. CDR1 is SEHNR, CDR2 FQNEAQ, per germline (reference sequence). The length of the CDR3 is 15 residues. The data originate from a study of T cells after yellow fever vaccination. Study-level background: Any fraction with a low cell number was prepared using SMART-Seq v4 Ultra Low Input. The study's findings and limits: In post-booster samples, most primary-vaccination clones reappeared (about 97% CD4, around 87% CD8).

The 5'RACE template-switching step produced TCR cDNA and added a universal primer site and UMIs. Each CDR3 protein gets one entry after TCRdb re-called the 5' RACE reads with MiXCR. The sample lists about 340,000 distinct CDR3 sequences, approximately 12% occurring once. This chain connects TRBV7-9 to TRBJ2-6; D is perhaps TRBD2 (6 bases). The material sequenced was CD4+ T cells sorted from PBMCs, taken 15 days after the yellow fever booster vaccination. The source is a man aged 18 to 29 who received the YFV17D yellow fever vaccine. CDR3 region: CASSGGSSGANVLTF. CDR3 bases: TGTGCCAGCAGCGGGGGGAGCTCTGGGGCCAACGTCCTGACTTTC. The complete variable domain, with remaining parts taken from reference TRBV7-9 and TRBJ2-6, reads DTGVSQNPRHKITKRGQNVTFRCDPISEHNRLYWYRQTLGQGPEFLTYFQNEAQLEKSRLLSDRFSAERPKGSFSTLEIQRTEQGDSAMYLCASSGGSSGANVLTFGAGSRLTVL.